This entry lists 8 T cell receptor beta chains sequenced from one sample in a study of T-cell memory formation after mild COVID-19. From the 5' RACE reads, TCRdb called clonotypes with MiXCR, one entry per CDR3 protein. The table has about 210,000 distinct CDR3 sequences, around 27% seen once; the top ten hold about an eighth. Sequenced sample: PBMCs or a T cell subset sorted from them (not recorded which). These receptors all stem from an adult woman who had mild COVID-19 (a few samples of this study predate the infection). Cell type and time point are not known.

This clonotype was counted a few times. This rearrangement joins TRBV25-1 to TRBJ2-5; unclear D gene. V was clipped by 0 bases and J by 1 base, with 9 bases between them. Germline V gene lookup returns CDR1 MGHDK and CDR2 SYGVNS. The CDR3 is made up of 15 amino acids. The chain's CDR3 is CASSEYLKGQETQYF. The CDR3 DNA follows: TGTGCCAGCAGTGAATATCTCAAGGGCCAAGAGACCCAGTACTTC.

The table lists this clonotype with a few counts. The rearrangement uses TRBV5-4 and TRBJ2-5; unclear D gene. The CDR3 has 11 amino acids. Trimming took off 2 bases at V and 5 bases at J, with 4 bases between the two ends. Germline lookup yields CDR1 SGHNT and CDR2 YYREEE (reference sequence). In DNA form, the CDR3 reads TGTGCCAGCAGCTTTGAGGAGACCCAGTACTTC. It encodes CASSFEETQYF.

This clonotype was observed a few times. This chain uses TRBV27 with TRBJ2-7; no clear D gene. V was trimmed by 5 bases and J by 0 bases, leaving 5 bases between them. The CDR3 consists of 12 residues. CDR1 MNHEY and CDR2 SMNVEV come from the germline V gene (reference sequence). CDR3 sequence reads: CASSANSYEQYF. The CDR3 DNA sequence: TGTGCCAGCAGTGCCAACTCCTACGAGCAGTACTTC.

This clonotype was picked up a small number of times. The chain uses TRBV6-1 and TRBJ2-6; 10 bases map to TRBD1. The CDR3 has 18 amino acids. Germline-derived CDR1 and CDR2 are MNHNS and SASEGT. V shed 6 bases and J 2 bases; nucleotides not matched to a gene: 10. The CDR3 loop is CASRKSPGTGAGANVLTF. CDR3 DNA sequence: TGTGCCAGCAGGAAAAGTCCCGGGACAGGGGCTGGGGCCAACGTCCTGACTTTC.

This clonotype was observed a single time. The chain recombines TRBV27 with TRBJ2-5; weak D call: TRBD2 (6 bases). V was trimmed by 8 bases and J by 5 bases, leaving 18 bases between them. This CDR3 is 14 amino acids long. CDR1 MNHEY and CDR2 SMNVEV come from the germline V gene (reference sequence). The CDR3 sequence: CASGRLTGDETQYF. CDR3 nucleotide sequence: TGTGCCAGCGGACGCCTGACGGGAGACGAGACCCAGTACTTC.

This clonotype was observed a few times. This chain uses TRBV11-1 with TRBJ2-2; 9 bases map to TRBD1. Germline V gene lookup returns CDR1 SGHAT and CDR2 FQDESV (reference sequence). The CDR3 spans 17 residues. V gave up 5 bases and J gave up 5 bases; unmatched junction bases: 12. The DNA of the CDR3 is TGTGCCAGCAGCCGACGCCGGGACAGGGCTAGGACCGGGGAGCTGTTTTTT. This codes for CASSRRRDRARTGELFF.

The chain uses TRBV7-9 and TRBJ1-2; possibly TRBD1 for D (6 bases). The V and J ends lost 8 bases and 6 bases respectively, with 16 bases between them. Per the germline V gene, CDR1 is SEHNR and CDR2 is FQNEAQ (reference sequence). The CDR3 is 13 residues long. CDR3 nucleotides: TGTGCCAGCGAGGGTCAAGGGGGTGATGGCTACACCTTC. Protein sequence: CASEGQGGDGYTF.

The table lists this clonotype with a few counts. The chain has TRBV11-2 and TRBJ2-1; TRBD2 agrees at 11 bases. V trimming: 4 bases; J trimming: 7 bases; junction bases outside the gene matches: 9. Germline values: CDR1 SGHAT, CDR2 FQNNGV. This CDR3 is built from 16 residues. The CDR3 reads CASSYRASGGRNEQFF. The CDR3 DNA is TGTGCCAGCAGCTACCGGGCTAGCGGGGGGCGGAATGAGCAGTTCTTC.